The present T cell receptor beta chain was sequenced within a study of identical twins. Study-wide results and limits: Cross-sectional statistical analysis, not tracking of the same donors, underpinned the conclusions. In beta out-of-frame sequences, the excess sharing between twins was weaker.

TCRdb reprocessed the 5' RACE reads with MiXCR, giving one entry per CDR3 protein. The table lists 500,000 to 600,000 distinct CDR3 sequences, less than 25% of them singletons. As concerns this clonotype: Its specificity is unknown.

Germline assignment: CDR1 SGHTA and CDR2 FQGNSA. This CDR3 is built from 17 residues. Trimming cost V 5 bases and J 1 base, with 15 bases left between them. The same data also contributed to another study, on T cells expressing NK-cell markers. From that study: Beta-chain profiling covered CD3+CD56+NKG2C+, CD3+CD56+NKG2C- and CD3+CD56-NKG2C+ sorted subsets.

The TCR was taken from a woman aged 18-30 years in good health. This chain connects TRBV7-2 to TRBJ2-6; no firm D call. Sequenced sample: CD4+ T cells sorted from blood. The CDR3 region is CASSLAIVGSGANVLTF. The CDR3 DNA follows: TGTGCCAGCAGCCTCGCTATAGTTGGTTCTGGGGCCAACGTCCTGACTTTC. Filled out from reference TRBV7-2 and TRBJ2-6, the complete variable domain reads GAGVSQSPSNKVTEKGKDVELRCDPISGHTALYWYRQSLGQGLEFLIYFQGNSAPDKSGLPSDRFSAERTGGSVSTLTIQRTQQEDSAVYLCASSLAIVGSGANVLTFGAGSRLTVL.